Shown below are 8 T cell receptor beta chains from a single sample sequenced in a study of blood T cell repertoires in COVID-19. Generated by immunoSEQ multiplex PCR, the TCRdb table keeps only in-frame clones and is missing some. The table lists some 91,000 clones, around four fifths of them singletons. The sample comprised peripheral blood. These receptors were collected from a human donor in a cohort sampled during active COVID-19.

CDR3 bases: TGTGCCAGCAGCCAAAGAGGGCGGGGGGACAATGAGCAGTTCTTC. Translation gives CASSQRGRGDNEQFF. J is TRBJ2-1 and V is TRBV3-1 (or the pseudogene TRBV3-2), with 8 bases matching TRBD2. Trimming cost V 2 bases and J 5 bases; bases outside gene matches: 5. The CDR3 sequence is 15 residues long. The germline gives CDR1 LGHDT, CDR2 YNNKEL (reference sequence).

The V and J genes are TRBV11-2 and TRBJ2-1; TRBD2 aligns across 9 bases. The CDR3 is 16 residues long. J gave up 4 bases and V 0 bases, and 4 bases lay outside the gene matches. Germline V lookup: CDR1 SGHAT, CDR2 FQNNGV. CDR3 nucleotides: TGTGCCAGCAGCTTAGAGGCTAGCGGGGCTTACAATGAGCAGTTCTTC. It is translated as CASSLEASGAYNEQFF.

The chain links TRBV5-4 to TRBJ2-3, with a weak D call TRBD2 (5 bases). V lost 4 bases, J lost 2 bases, and 14 bases lay in between. CDR1 SGHNT and CDR2 YYREEE come from the germline V gene (reference sequence). The CDR3 totals 15 residues. DNA for the CDR3: TGTGCCAGCAGCCCCGGACTGGGCTTCACAGATACGCAGTATTTT. Residues: CASSPGLGFTDTQYF.

The chain joins TRBV19 to TRBJ2-1; D uncertain. Germline V gene data show CDR1 as LNHDA and CDR2 as SQIVND (reference sequence). Deletions cut 9 bases from V and 5 bases from J, with 14 bases between. The CDR3 has 13 residues. The CDR3 protein is CASSTVTDNEQFF. CDR3 nucleotides: TGTGCCAGCTCCACGGTAACAGACAATGAGCAGTTCTTC.

The chain combines TRBV7-8 with TRBJ2-7; no clear D. Germline V CDR1 and CDR2: SGHVS, FQNEAQ. The CDR3 has 14 residues. The V and J ends lost 1 base and 1 base respectively, with 8 bases between them. The CDR3 sequence: CASSLVQDSYEQYF. DNA of the CDR3: TGTGCCAGCAGCTTAGTCCAGGATTCCTACGAGCAGTACTTC. The whole variable domain, remainder taken from reference TRBV7-8 and TRBJ2-7, is GAGVSQSPRYKVAKRGQDVALRCDPISGHVSLFWYQQALGQGPEFLTYFQNEAQLDKSGLPSDRFFAERPEGSVSTLKIQRTQQEDSAVYLCASSLVQDSYEQYFGPGTRLTVT.

The chain joins TRBV11-2 to TRBJ2-2; 7 bases match TRBD1. Germline-derived CDR1 and CDR2 are SGHAT and FQNNGV. The CDR3 sequence is 15 residues long. Trimming at V came to 1 base and at J to 5 bases, leaving 4 bases not matched to a gene. CDR3: CASSLAGQATGELFF. The CDR3 DNA follows: TGTGCCAGCAGCTTAGCCGGACAGGCGACCGGGGAGCTGTTTTTT.

J is TRBJ1-5 and V is TRBV28; D may be TRBD1 (5 bases). CDR1 is MDHEN, CDR2 SYDVKM, per germline. CDR3 length: 14 amino acids. V was clipped by 6 bases and J by 2 bases, with 11 bases between them. CDR3 in amino acids: CASRLGGGNQPQHF. DNA of the CDR3: TGTGCCAGCAGACTGGGGGGGGGCAATCAGCCCCAGCATTTT.

The V gene is TRBV30, the J gene TRBJ1-6; 8 nucleotides align to TRBD1. Germline values: CDR1 GTSNPN, CDR2 SVGIG (reference sequence). The V segment lost 4 bases and the J segment 7 bases; nucleotides outside the gene matches: 9. The CDR3 is 15 amino acids. The CDR3 loop reads CAWMGTGPVNSPLHF. Here the CDR3 DNA reads TGTGCCTGGATGGGGACAGGCCCCGTAAATTCACCCCTCCACTTT.